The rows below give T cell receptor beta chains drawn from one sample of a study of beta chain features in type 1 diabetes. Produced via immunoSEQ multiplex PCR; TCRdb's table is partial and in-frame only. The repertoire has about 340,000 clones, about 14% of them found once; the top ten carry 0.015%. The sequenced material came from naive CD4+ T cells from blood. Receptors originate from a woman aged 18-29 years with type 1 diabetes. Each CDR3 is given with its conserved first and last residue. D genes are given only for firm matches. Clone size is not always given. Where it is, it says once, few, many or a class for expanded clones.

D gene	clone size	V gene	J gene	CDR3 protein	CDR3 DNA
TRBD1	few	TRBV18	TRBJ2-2	CASSPGNRGNTGELFF	TGTGCCAGCTCACCAGGAAACAGGGGAAACACCGGGGAGCTGTTTTTT
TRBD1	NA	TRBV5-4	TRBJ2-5	CASSIQGPTETQYF	TGTGCCAGCAGCATACAGGGGCCCACGGAGACCCAGTACTTC
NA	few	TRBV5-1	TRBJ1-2	CASSLDIYGYTF	TGCGCCAGCAGCTTGGACATCTATGGCTACACCTTC
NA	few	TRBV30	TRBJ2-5	CAWKSAYQETQYF	TGTGCCTGGAAGTCAGCGTACCAAGAGACCCAGTACTTC
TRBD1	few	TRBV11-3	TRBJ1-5	CRRGQGYQPQHF	TGCCGGAGGGGGCAGGGGTATCAGCCCCAGCATTTT
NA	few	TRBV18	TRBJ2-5	CASSPKGGPQETQYF	TGTGCCAGCTCACCTAAAGGGGGACCTCAAGAGACCCAGTACTTC
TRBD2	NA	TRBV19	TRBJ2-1	CASSRPGLAGGYNEQFF	TGTGCCAGTAGTAGGCCGGGACTAGCGGGAGGCTACAATGAGCAGTTCTTC
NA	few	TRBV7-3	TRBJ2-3	CASSPRGADTQYF	TGTGCCAGCAGCCCACGGGGGGCCGATACGCAGTATTTT
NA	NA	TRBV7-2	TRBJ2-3	CASSPGLHTQYF	TGTGCCAGCAGCCCGGGACTTCATACGCAGTATTTT
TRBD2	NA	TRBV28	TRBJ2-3	CASSPSGGSTDTQYF	TGTGCCAGCAGTCCTAGCGGGGGAAGCACAGATACGCAGTATTTT
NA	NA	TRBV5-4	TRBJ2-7	CASSLSLGHSYEQYF	TGTGCCAGCAGCTTGAGTTTGGGACACTCCTACGAGCAGTACTTC